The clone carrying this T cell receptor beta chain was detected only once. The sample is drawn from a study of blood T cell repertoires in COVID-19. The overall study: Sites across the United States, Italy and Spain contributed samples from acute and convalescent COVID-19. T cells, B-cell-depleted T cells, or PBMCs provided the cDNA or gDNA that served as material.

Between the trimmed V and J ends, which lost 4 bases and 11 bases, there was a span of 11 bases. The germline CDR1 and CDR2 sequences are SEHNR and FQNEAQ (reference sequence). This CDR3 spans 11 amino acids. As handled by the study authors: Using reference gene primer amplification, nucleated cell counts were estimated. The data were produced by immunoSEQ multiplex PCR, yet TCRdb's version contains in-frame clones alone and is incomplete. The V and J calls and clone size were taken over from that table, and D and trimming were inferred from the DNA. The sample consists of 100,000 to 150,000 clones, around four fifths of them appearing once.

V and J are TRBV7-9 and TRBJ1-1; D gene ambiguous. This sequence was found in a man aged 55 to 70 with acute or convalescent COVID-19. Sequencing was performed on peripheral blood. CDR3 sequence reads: CASSSRELAFF. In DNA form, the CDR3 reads TGTGCCAGCAGCTCACGGGAATTGGCTTTCTTT.